The clone carrying this T cell receptor beta chain was seen more than once but under ten times. Antigen unknown. Method: immunoSEQ multiplex PCR; TCRdb's copy keeps in-frame clones and lacks some. The table lists 95,000 or so clones, 72% of them singletons. The entry originates in a study of fetal regulatory T cell absence and autoimmunity. At the level of the study: IPEX patients had exocrine pancreas autoimmunity without clinical diabetes. Notes on the study in general: Cord blood and pancreas showed broadly similar TRB gene family usage. Antigen-driven pancreatic autoimmunity before birth in IPEX was inferred from oligoclonal enrichment.

This clonotype was sampled from a male donor with IPEX syndrome. Sequences were obtained from pancreas tissue.

This CDR3 reads CASSEARGWGYTF. The CDR3 DNA reads as TGTGCCAGCAGTGAAGCAAGGGGCTGGGGCTACACCTTC. The chain joins TRBV6-1 to TRBJ1-2; the D gene is possibly TRBD1 (5 bases). This CDR3 is built from 13 residues. Germline loops: CDR1 MNHNS, CDR2 SASEGT. Trimming pared 0 bases from V and 8 bases from J, leaving 10 bases between.